The present T cell receptor beta chain was sequenced within a study of cytomegalovirus exposure and HLA in healthy donors. V shed 0 bases and J shed 1 base, with 11 bases lying between them. This CDR3 has 16 amino acids. Per germline, CDR1 SGDLS and CDR2 YYNGEE. PCR amplification relied on 60 Vbeta primers (plus 13 Jbeta primers). Assay used: immunoSEQ multiplex PCR; TCRdb lists only in-frame clones, some missing. The table lists more than 110,000 clones, approximately 71% of them singletons. Sequenced: PBMCs. This chain uses TRBV9 with TRBJ1-3; D perhaps matches TRBD1 (6 bases). The TCR comes from a woman in her forties or fifties in good health and CMV-seronegative. The chain's CDR3 is CASSVGGTLSGNTIYF. CDR3 coding DNA: TGTGCCAGCAGCGTAGGGGGGACACTATCTGGAAACACCATATATTTT.